Reported below is one TCR beta chain. The CDR3 totals 11 residues. CDR1 and CDR2 from the germline V gene are WSHSY and SAAADI. V lost 7 bases and J 5 bases, leaving 8 bases between the germline ends. Assay: immunoSEQ multiplex PCR; the TCRdb copy retains only in-frame clones and omits some. The table lists around 220,000 clones, roughly 82% of them singletons, with about 5.3% in the top ten. The data stem from a study of blood T cell repertoires in COVID-19. The chain employs TRBV10-2 and TRBJ1-2, with D possibly being TRBD1 (5 bases). This receptor was obtained from a woman older than 75 with active or convalescent COVID-19. Sequencing was carried out using peripheral blood. The CDR3, as DNA: TGCGCCAGCACTGACAGATATGGCTACACCTTC. Translated: CASTDRYGYTF.